These T cell receptor beta chains were read from a single sample in a study of CD8+ T cells in alopecia areata. This table comes from immunoSEQ multiplex PCR, and its TCRdb copy is limited to in-frame clones, with some not included. This sample has around 140,000 clones, with around 58% found just once. The specimen comprised CD4+ T cells sorted from blood, sampled at week 0. The receptors stem from a human donor with alopecia areata. The CDR3 runs from the conserved cysteine through the conserved F or W. Fields, in order: D gene, J gene, clone size, V gene, CDR3 protein, CDR3 DNA. D genes are given only for firm matches. Clone size is shown for a subset of rows, as once, few, many or a class of expanded clone.

.,TRBJ2-2,.,TRBV28,CASSVATGELFF,TGTGCCAGCAGTGTCGCCACCGGGGAGCTGTTTTTT
.,TRBJ2-7,.,TRBV30,CAWSGGLYEQYF,TGTGCCTGGAGTGGGGGACTCTACGAGCAGTACTTC
.,TRBJ2-1,.,TRBV10-3,CAISESYVGNEQFF,TGTGCCATCAGTGAGTCGTATGTGGGCAATGAGCAGTTCTTC
.,TRBJ2-2,.,TRBV6-5,CASSRVGGGELFF,TGTGCCAGCAGCCGAGTGGGGGGCGGGGAGCTGTTTTTT
.,TRBJ2-3,.,TRBV14,CASSQSLWTDTQYF,TGTGCCAGCAGCCAATCCCTGTGGACAGATACGCAGTATTTT
.,TRBJ2-5,.,TRBV18,CASSLQGWETQYF,TGTGCCAGCTCACTACAGGGATGGGAGACCCAGTACTTC
.,TRBJ1-1,few,TRBV29-1,CSVQRRGTEAFF,TGCAGCGTTCAAAGAAGGGGCACTGAAGCTTTCTTT
TRBD2,TRBJ2-3,.,TRBV7-2,CASSPGLAGSTDTQYF,TGTGCCAGCAGCCCTGGACTAGCGGGAAGCACAGATACGCAGTATTTT
.,TRBJ2-1,.,TRBV7-9,CASSLSLLLGEQFF,TGTGCCAGCAGCTTATCCCTTCTCTTGGGTGAGCAGTTCTTC
TRBD2,TRBJ2-3,.,TRBV30,CAWTSNRLAGAPPDTQYF,TGTGCCTGGACCTCGAATCGGCTAGCGGGAGCGCCTCCAGATACGCAGTATTTT
.,TRBJ2-7,few,TRBV7-9,CASSLQRIVLGEQYF,TGTGCCAGCAGCTTGCAACGCATCGTGTTAGGGGAGCAGTACTTC
.,TRBJ1-2,.,TRBV30,CAWSPQIDYGYTF,TGTGCCTGGAGTCCCCAGATTGATTATGGCTACACCTTC
.,TRBJ1-2,once,TRBV5-1,CASTGSDYGYTF,TGCGCCAGTACAGGGTCGGACTATGGCTACACCTTC
TRBD1,TRBJ1-5,.,TRBV7-2,CASSLRGTGWNQPQHF,TGTGCCAGCAGCTTACGGGGGACAGGGTGGAATCAGCCCCAGCATTTT
TRBD1,TRBJ1-5,.,TRBV4-2,CASSQGQGAQPQHF,TGTGCCAGCAGCCAGGGACAGGGGGCTCAGCCCCAGCATTTT
TRBD1,TRBJ1-5,.,TRBV7-6,CASSSGQAFGQPQHF,TGTGCCAGCAGCTCGGGACAGGCCTTCGGCCAGCCCCAGCATTTT
.,TRBJ1-1,once,TRBV29-1,CSVDGGLRAEAFF,TGCAGCGTTGACGGGGGGCTTCGGGCTGAAGCTTTCTTT
.,TRBJ2-3,.,TRBV11-3,CASSLAGTDTQYF,TGTGCCAGCAGCTTAGCCGGCACAGATACGCAGTATTTT
TRBD2,TRBJ2-1,.,TRBV4-2,CASSQEGSGGYFGYNEQFF,TGTGCCAGCAGCCAAGAAGGTAGCGGGGGATATTTCGGCTACAATGAGCAGTTCTTC
TRBD1,TRBJ2-4,few,TRBV18,CASSPGQGAGKNIQYF,TGTGCCAGCTCACCAGGACAGGGTGCAGGCAAAAACATTCAGTACTTC
TRBD1,TRBJ1-5,.,TRBV5-1,CASSLQGVSGQPQHF,TGCGCCAGCAGCTTACAGGGGGTCTCAGGTCAGCCCCAGCATTTT
.,TRBJ1-1,.,TRBV7-9,CASSLGSDTEAFF,TGTGCCAGCAGCTTAGGGTCAGACACTGAAGCTTTCTTT
.,TRBJ2-7,.,TRBV29-1,CSVGRTDYEQYF,TGCAGCGTTGGACGGACAGATTACGAGCAGTACTTC
.,TRBJ2-5,.,TRBV2,CASSEWGAQETQYF,TGTGCCAGCAGTGAGTGGGGGGCCCAAGAGACCCAGTACTTC
.,TRBJ1-1,.,TRBV29-1,CSVVKGGEDTEAFF,TGCAGCGTTGTCAAGGGGGGCGAGGACACTGAAGCTTTCTTT
.,TRBJ2-1,.,TRBV7-8,CASSLRVFNEQFF,TGTGCCAGCAGCTTACGGGTCTTCAATGAGCAGTTCTTC
.,TRBJ1-2,.,TRBV15,CATSEGNYGYTF,TGTGCCACCAGTGAGGGTAACTATGGCTACACCTTC
TRBD2,TRBJ2-1,.,TRBV5-1,CASREATSGYNEQFF,TGCGCCAGCAGGGAGGCGACTAGCGGCTACAATGAGCAGTTCTTC
TRBD1,TRBJ2-7,.,TRBV5-1,CASMSGTGNYEQYF,TGCGCCAGCATGTCGGGGACAGGGAACTACGAGCAGTACTTC
.,TRBJ1-1,.,TRBV5-6,CASSSNGGAGAEAFF,TGTGCCAGCAGTTCTAACGGGGGCGCGGGTGCTGAAGCTTTCTTT
TRBD2,TRBJ2-1,few,TRBV7-2,CASSLELAAYNEQFF,TGTGCCAGCAGCTTAGAACTAGCGGCCTACAATGAGCAGTTCTTC
.,TRBJ1-1,.,TRBV7-9,CASSRAGAAEAFF,TGTGCCAGCAGCCGAGCAGGGGCAGCTGAAGCTTTCTTT
TRBD2,TRBJ2-3,few,TRBV7-9,CASSLGLASSDTQYF,TGTGCCAGCAGCCTCGGACTAGCGAGTTCAGATACGCAGTATTTT
TRBD1,TRBJ2-5,few,TRBV7-2,CATALGQGAETQYF,TGTGCCACCGCCCTAGGACAGGGGGCAGAGACCCAGTACTTC
.,TRBJ2-5,.,TRBV6-1,CASSESRRTQYF,TGTGCCAGCAGTGAGAGTCGGCGGACCCAGTACTTC
.,TRBJ1-5,.,TRBV9,CASSVGTINQPQHF,TGTGCCAGCAGCGTAGGGACTATCAATCAGCCCCAGCATTTT
TRBD1,TRBJ2-4,.,TRBV4-1,CASRPQGAVGNIQYF,TGCGCCAGCAGACCACAGGGGGCTGTTGGAAACATTCAGTACTTC
TRBD2,TRBJ2-1,few,TRBV6-5,CASTETQRGGPKFF,TGTGCCAGCACCGAAACCCAGCGGGGTGGGCCTAAGTTCTTC
.,TRBJ2-6,few,TRBV7-3,CASSLTSSSPGANVLTF,TGTGCCAGCAGCTTAACGTCGTCCAGTCCTGGGGCCAACGTCCTGACTTTC
TRBD2,TRBJ2-1,.,TRBV7-8,CASSPGLVYNEQFF,TGTGCCAGCAGCCCGGGACTAGTGTACAATGAGCAGTTCTTC
TRBD1,TRBJ1-5,.,TRBV5-6,CASSPSGQGYQPQHF,TGTGCCAGCAGCCCCTCCGGACAGGGCTATCAGCCCCAGCATTTT
.,TRBJ2-7,.,TRBV5-1,CASSERYEQYF,TGCGCCAGCAGCGAGCGGTACGAGCAGTACTTC
TRBD2,TRBJ2-1,.,TRBV5-1,CASSLNLLAENEQFF,TGCGCCAGCAGCTTGAACCTCCTAGCGGAAAATGAGCAGTTCTTC
.,TRBJ1-2,few,TRBV30,CAWSVMGDGYTF,TGTGCCTGGAGTGTAATGGGGGACGGCTACACCTTC
.,TRBJ2-3,.,TRBV5-4,CASSPGGGRGTDTQYF,TGTGCCAGCAGCCCGGGTGGGGGAAGAGGCACAGATACGCAGTATTTT
.,TRBJ2-1,.,TRBV7-9,CASSLKRLGYNEQFF,TGTGCCAGCAGCTTAAAGAGGTTGGGGTACAATGAGCAGTTCTTC
.,TRBJ1-1,.,TRBV19,CASSNWNTEAFF,TGTGCCAGTAGCAACTGGAACACTGAAGCTTTCTTT
TRBD1,TRBJ2-1,.,TRBV7-2,CASSSDRGVNNEQFF,TGTGCCAGCAGCTCGGACAGGGGGGTGAACAATGAGCAGTTCTTC
TRBD1,TRBJ1-4,.,TRBV29-1,CSVRQGPNEKLFF,TGCAGCGTCCGACAGGGGCCAAATGAAAAACTGTTTTTT
.,TRBJ2-7,.,TRBV30,CAWSVLEGPVYEQYF,TGTGCCTGGAGTGTACTGGAAGGGCCGGTGTACGAGCAGTACTTC
.,TRBJ1-2,.,TRBV2,CASRGEAGAYGYTF,TGTGCCAGCAGAGGCGAGGCGGGCGCGTATGGCTACACCTTC
TRBD1,TRBJ2-3,few,TRBV29-1,CSVGQGQSTDTQYF,TGCAGCGTTGGACAGGGGCAAAGCACAGATACGCAGTATTTT
TRBD1,TRBJ2-4,.,TRBV4-3,CASSQDGTVKNIQYF,TGCGCCAGCAGCCAAGATGGGACAGTTAAAAACATTCAGTACTTC